Shown below are 7 T cell receptor beta chains from a single sample sequenced in a study of glioma-infiltrating T cells. The iRepertoire nested amplicon-rescue multiplex PCR amplified TCR alpha and beta CDR3s from RNA. MiXCR, run by TCRdb on the multiplex PCR reads, gives a single entry per CDR3 protein. The repertoire holds about 130,000 distinct CDR3 sequences, about 25% seen once, with roughly a quarter in the top ten. The material sequenced was glioma tissue, nonneoplastic brain tissue, or PBMCs (not recorded which). These receptors were taken from a human donor with low-grade glioma or glioblastoma, undergoing nonglioma brain surgery, or in good health (not recorded which).

In this sample, this clonotype turned up a few times. The chain employs TRBV19 and TRBJ2-3, with D perhaps TRBD1 (5 bases). CDR1 LNHDA and CDR2 SQIVND come from the germline V gene (reference sequence). The V and J ends lost 3 bases and 6 bases respectively, with 13 bases between them. The CDR3 contains 14 residues. The CDR3 is CASSILRAADTQYF. CDR3 in DNA: TGTGCCAGTAGTATCCTCAGGGCGGCGGATACGCAGTATTTT.

V is TRBV19 and J is TRBJ1-5; TRBD1 is a possible D gene (5 bases). This CDR3 is 18 amino acids long. CDR1 is LNHDA and CDR2 is SQIVND in the germline V gene (reference sequence). Between the trimmed V and J ends, which lost 3 bases and 2 bases, there was a span of 20 bases. The CDR3 is CASSIGRGPEGGNQPQHF. The CDR3 nucleotides are TGTGCCAGTAGTATCGGCAGAGGACCTGAAGGGGGCAATCAGCCCCAGCATTTT.

This clonotype was counted a few times. V usage is TRBV28 and J usage is TRBJ2-7, with 7 bases lining up with TRBD1. Germline V gene data show CDR1 as MDHEN and CDR2 as SYDVKM. Trimming removed 6 bases from V and 1 base from J; junction bases left unmatched: 6. The CDR3 covers 14 residues. The CDR3 loop reads CASRPTGQSYEQYV. As DNA, the CDR3 is TGTGCCAGCAGACCGACAGGGCAGTCCTACGAGCAGTACGTC.

This clonotype was seen only a few times. The chain employs TRBV2 and TRBJ1-1, with D perhaps TRBD1 (5 bases). V was clipped by 6 bases and J by 4 bases, with 15 bases between them. The CDR3 covers 14 residues. Germline CDR1 and CDR2: SNHLY and FYNNEI. The CDR3 sequence is CASSSIGGVTEAFF. The CDR3 nucleotides read TGTGCCAGCAGCTCCATTGGGGGGGTCACTGAAGCTTTCTTT.

This clonotype appeared a few times. Here the CDR3 reads CASSQESGQGALETQYF. CDR3 in DNA: TGCGCCAGCAGCCAAGAGAGCGGACAGGGGGCCCTAGAGACCCAGTACTTC. The J gene is TRBJ2-5, the V gene TRBV4-1, with 11 bases matching TRBD1. The CDR3 sequence is 17 residues long. Germline lookup yields CDR1 MGHRA and CDR2 YSYEKL. J was trimmed by 4 bases and V by 0 bases; bases with no gene match: 7.

A few counts support this clonotype. The chain combines TRBV20-1 with TRBJ1-5; D not certain. Trimming left V 0 bases short and J 4 bases short, with 13 bases between. The germline V gene has CDR1 DFQATT and CDR2 SNEGSKA (reference sequence). This CDR3 is 15 amino acids long. The CDR3 region is CSARDQGVGNQPQHF. CDR3 DNA sequence: TGCAGTGCTAGAGATCAAGGAGTCGGGAATCAGCCCCAGCATTTT.

This chain joins TRBV24-1 and TRBJ2-2, with D perhaps TRBD2 (7 bases). This CDR3 spans 17 amino acids. V was trimmed by 3 bases and J by 0 bases, leaving 13 bases between them. From germline, CDR1 is KGHDR and CDR2 SFDVKD. Written as DNA, the CDR3 is TGTGCCACCAGTGATACCACAGGGAGGGCGAACACCGGGGAGCTGTTTTTT. Translation: CATSDTTGRANTGELFF.